This TCR beta chain was observed in a study of T-cell reconstitution after alpha-beta-depleted transplantation in children. This clonotype came up many times. Unique molecular identifiers were built into the TCRbeta library. TCRdb independently ran MiXCR on the PCR reads; one entry per CDR3 protein. Of about 230,000 distinct CDR3 sequences detected, about 8.8% appear once; the ten largest clones hold 5% to 6%. The CDR3 consists of 19 residues. In germline, CDR1 is SGHVS, CDR2 FQNEAQ. V lost 4 bases, J lost 0 bases, and 11 bases stayed unmatched. The receptor comes from a human donor who donated a stem cell graft to a child with SCID. This material consisted of PBMCs from the stem cell graft donor, taken from the stem cell graft. V is TRBV7-8 and J is TRBJ2-6, with 8 bases matching TRBD1. CDR3 loop: CASSSPLGTGYSGANVLTF. The DNA of the CDR3 is TGTGCCAGCAGCTCGCCTTTGGGGACAGGCTACTCTGGGGCCAACGTCCTGACTTTC.